A selection of T cell receptor beta chains follows, all from one sample in a study of technical replicates of blood from several donors. TCRdb's table, derived via immunoSEQ multiplex PCR, lists solely in-frame clones and lacks some. Of about 100,000 clones in the sample, approximately 95% were seen once. The sequencing sample was made of T cells isolated from PBMCs. The receptor set was obtained from a human donor in good health. The CDR3 runs from the conserved cysteine through the conserved F or W. Each record gives: D gene, clone size, V gene, J gene, CDR3 DNA, CDR3 protein. D genes are given only for firm matches. Some rows have no size entry. The others give once, few or many, or a class for an expanded clone.

TRBD1	NA	TRBV7-7	TRBJ2-5	TGTGCTAGCAGCCTGGACAGGGACGGGGAGACCCAGTACTTC	CASSLDRDGETQYF
TRBD1	NA	TRBV5-5	TRBJ2-5	TGTGCCAGCAGCTCGGGACAGATTCTAGAGACCCAGTACTTC	CASSSGQILETQYF
NA	once	TRBV6-5	TRBJ1-1	TGTGCCGCCGGATTCGGGAAGGGGGATAGTGCTGAAGCTTTCTTT	CAAGFGKGDSAEAFF
NA	NA	TRBV5-4	TRBJ2-3	TGTGCCAGCAGCTTGGCCGGGACTAGCACAGATACGCAGTATTTT	CASSLAGTSTDTQYF
TRBD2	once	TRBV5-5	TRBJ2-7	TGTGCCAGCAGCTTGGCCGGGGGGGTAGTCTCCTACGAGCAGTACTTC	CASSLAGGVVSYEQYF
TRBD2	NA	TRBV11-3	TRBJ2-1	TGTGCCAGCAGCTCGCGGACTAGCGGGGGGGCCTTTTGGGATGAGCAGTTCTTC	CASSSRTSGGAFWDEQFF
NA	NA	TRBV5-3	TRBJ2-7	TGTGCCAGAAGCTTGGACAGATCGCAGTACTTC	CARSLDRSQYF
TRBD1	NA	TRBV9	TRBJ1-2	TGTGCCAGCAGGGGGGACAGGGCTAACTATGGCTACACCTTC	CASRGDRANYGYTF
NA	NA	TRBV7-2	TRBJ2-7	TGTGCCAGCAGCTTAGTGTCGGGTCGAGGCTCCTACGAGCAGTACTTC	CASSLVSGRGSYEQYF
NA	once	TRBV7-8	TRBJ1-5	TGTGCCAGCAGCCATAAACAGGGAGGGAGCAATCAGCCCCAGCATTTT	CASSHKQGGSNQPQHF
TRBD2	once	TRBV7-9	TRBJ2-5	TGTGCCAGCAGCTTGACTAGCGGGGGGGCCCGAGAGACCCAGTACTTC	CASSLTSGGARETQYF
TRBD1	NA	TRBV18	TRBJ2-3	TGTGCCAGCTCACCTGGACAGGGAGGCACAGATACGCAGTATTTT	CASSPGQGGTDTQYF
NA	NA	TRBV6-1	TRBJ1-5	TGTGCCAGCATGCAACAGGTCGGAAGCAATCAGCCCCAGCATTTT	CASMQQVGSNQPQHF
TRBD1	NA	TRBV7-3	TRBJ2-3	TGTGCCAGCAGCTTAACGAGAACAGGGGGAGATACGCAGTATTTT	CASSLTRTGGDTQYF
NA	NA	TRBV7-9	TRBJ2-3	TGTGCCAGCAGCTTAGGGTTTATGGGAGGAGATACGCAGTATTTT	CASSLGFMGGDTQYF
NA	NA	TRBV7-9	TRBJ2-5	TGTGCCATTACCACGACTAGGGTGCAAGAGACCCAGTACTTC	CAITTTRVQETQYF
NA	NA	TRBV4-1	TRBJ2-7	TGCGCCACCTCAGCCAAGGGGACTCCCGACTACGAGCAGTACTTC	CATSAKGTPDYEQYF
TRBD2	once	TRBV15	TRBJ2-3	TGTGCCACCAGCAGAGTGGGTAGCGGGGGGCCGGATACGCAGTATTTT	CATSRVGSGGPDTQYF
NA	NA	TRBV9	TRBJ1-4	TGTGCCAGCAGCCCCCGGACAGCAACTAATGAAAAACTGTTTTTT	CASSPRTATNEKLFF
NA	NA	TRBV27	TRBJ2-7	TGTGCCAGCAGTCCAGGGTCCTACGAGCAGTACTTC	CASSPGSYEQYF
TRBD2	NA	TRBV6-1	TRBJ2-3	TGTGCCAGCAGTGGAGGACTAGCGGGGGGTGCAGATACGCAGTATTTT	CASSGGLAGGADTQYF
NA	NA	TRBV2	TRBJ2-7	TGTGCCAGCGTTTACAGCAACTACGAGCAGTACTTC	CASVYSNYEQYF
TRBD2	NA	TRBV7-3	TRBJ2-3	TGTGCCAGCAGCTTACCCCCCAGGTTCCGGGCGGGGGGACCCCACCATACGCAGTATTTT	CASSLPPRFRAGGPHHTQYF
NA	NA	TRBV4-1	TRBJ2-7	TGCGCCAGCAGCCAAGTGTCGTTTACGGGCTCCTACGAGCAGTACTTC	CASSQVSFTGSYEQYF
TRBD2	NA	TRBV2	TRBJ2-1	TGTGCCAGCAGTGTGAGGGGCGGGAGGCTCAATGAGCAGTTCTTC	CASSVRGGRLNEQFF
NA	NA	TRBV21-1	TRBJ1-1	TGTGCCAGCAGTCCGGGACAGGGGATGAACACTGAAGCTTTCTTT	CASSPGQGMNTEAFF
TRBD1	NA	TRBV28	TRBJ1-4	TGTGCCAGCAGCAAACAGGGGGCTGGTAATGAAAAACTGTTTTTT	CASSKQGAGNEKLFF
TRBD2	NA	TRBV6-5	TRBJ2-5	TGTGCCAGCAGCAACGGGACTAGTGGGCAGACCCAGTACTTC	CASSNGTSGQTQYF
NA	NA	TRBV4-1	TRBJ2-3	TGCGCCAGCAGCCCGCTTTTCGGGAAAAACGCAGATACGCAGTATTTT	CASSPLFGKNADTQYF
NA	few	TRBV18	TRBJ1-5	TGTGCCAGCTCACCAACTCCAGGGAATAACCCCCAGCATTTT	CASSPTPGNNPQHF
TRBD1	NA	TRBV5-1	TRBJ1-4	TGCGCCACCACAGAGGGTCCAGGGGGCCTCGCAACTAATGAAAAACTGTTTTTT	CATTEGPGGLATNEKLFF
TRBD2	NA	TRBV10-3	TRBJ2-1	TGTGCCATCAGTGAGAAACTAGCGGCAAGCTCCTACAATGAGCAGTTCTTC	CAISEKLAASSYNEQFF
NA	once	TRBV20-1	TRBJ1-6	TGCAGTGCTCCCTACGGGTCACCCCTCCACTTT	CSAPYGSPLHF
NA	once	TRBV6-6	TRBJ2-1	TGTGCCAGCAGTTACTCGCCCACCTGGGGGGAGAATGAGCAGTTCTTC	CASSYSPTWGENEQFF
NA	NA	TRBV15	TRBJ2-7	TGTGCCACCAGCAGTGTAGAGAGGCAGTACTACGAGCAGTACTTC	CATSSVERQYYEQYF
TRBD1	NA	TRBV28	TRBJ1-5	TGTGCCAGCAGTTCGACAGGGGGGGAAATCAATCAGCCCCAGCATTTT	CASSSTGGEINQPQHF
NA	once	TRBV19	TRBJ1-1	TGTGCCAGTAGTATTTGGCAGATGAACACTGAAGCTTTCTTT	CASSIWQMNTEAFF
NA	NA	TRBV6-1	TRBJ1-5	TGTGCCAGCAGTGAAGCCCGTAATCAGCCCCAGCATTTT	CASSEARNQPQHF
NA	NA	TRBV30	TRBJ2-2	TGTGCCTGGGGGCCAGGCGAAACGAACACCGGGGAGCTGTTTTTT	CAWGPGETNTGELFF
TRBD1	NA	TRBV4-1	TRBJ1-2	TGCGCCAGCAGCTCACGACAGGGTCTCTATGGCTACACCTTC	CASSSRQGLYGYTF
NA	NA	TRBV19	TRBJ2-7	TGTGCCAGTAGTATCGGGGGGCCCTCCTACGAGCAGTACTTC	CASSIGGPSYEQYF
NA	NA	TRBV13	TRBJ2-6	TGTGCCACCCCGCGGCATCCCTCTGGGGCCAACGTCCTGACTTTC	CATPRHPSGANVLTF
NA	NA	TRBV5-1	TRBJ2-1	TGCGCCAGCAGCTTGGCGGTCGGGGGTTACAATGAGCAGTTCTTC	CASSLAVGGYNEQFF
TRBD1	NA	TRBV9	TRBJ1-1	TGTGCCAGCAGCTCGGACAGGGCTACGATCACTGAAGCTTTCTTT	CASSSDRATITEAFF
TRBD1	NA	TRBV4-1	TRBJ2-4	TGCGCCAGCAGCCAAAACGACAGGGGGGGGAACATTCAGTACTTC	CASSQNDRGGNIQYF
TRBD2	once	TRBV4-1	TRBJ2-7	TGCGCCAGCAGCCAAGATCTAGCGGGAGGGCCGGTCGAGCAGTACTTC	CASSQDLAGGPVEQYF
NA	NA	TRBV19	TRBJ1-6	TGTGCCAGTAGTCCGGAGGGACGGCTTTCGAGCTCCTATAATTCACCCCTCCACTTT	CASSPEGRLSSSYNSPLHF
TRBD2	NA	TRBV10-1	TRBJ2-7	TGCGCCAGCAGTGAGTCGAAACTAGCGGGATCCAAAAATTACCCCTACGAGCAGTACTTC	CASSESKLAGSKNYPYEQYF
TRBD2	NA	TRBV29-1	TRBJ2-1	TGCAGCGCTGACACTAGCGGGGTAAACAATGAGCAGTTCTTC	CSADTSGVNNEQFF
TRBD1	NA	TRBV5-1	TRBJ1-6	TGCGCCAGCAGCAACTCCGGGACAGTCAACTCCTATAATTCACCCCTCCACTTT	CASSNSGTVNSYNSPLHF
NA	NA	TRBV5-6	TRBJ2-1	TGTGCCAGCAGCCCTACAGGGGACTCCTCCTACAATGAGCAGTTCTTC	CASSPTGDSSYNEQFF
NA	NA	TRBV10-1	TRBJ1-5	TGCGCCAGCAGTGACACAGACCGGAATCAGCCCCAGCATTTT	CASSDTDRNQPQHF
NA	few	TRBV29-1	TRBJ1-1	TGCAGCGTTGACTATATGAACACTGAAGCTTTCTTT	CSVDYMNTEAFF